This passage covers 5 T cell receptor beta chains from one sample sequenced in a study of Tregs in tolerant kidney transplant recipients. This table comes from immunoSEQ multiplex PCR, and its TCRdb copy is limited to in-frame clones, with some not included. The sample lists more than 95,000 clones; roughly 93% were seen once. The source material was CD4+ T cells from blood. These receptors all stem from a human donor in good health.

CDR3 sequence: CSVLGGTAYEQYF. The CDR3 DNA is TGCAGCGTTTTGGGTGGGACGGCCTACGAGCAGTACTTC. The chain carries TRBV29-1 and TRBJ2-7; possibly TRBD1 or TRBD2 for D (5 bases each). The CDR3 covers 13 residues. From germline, CDR1 is SQVTM and CDR2 ANQGSEA. Trimming took 5 bases from V and 2 from J, leaving 13 bases between them.

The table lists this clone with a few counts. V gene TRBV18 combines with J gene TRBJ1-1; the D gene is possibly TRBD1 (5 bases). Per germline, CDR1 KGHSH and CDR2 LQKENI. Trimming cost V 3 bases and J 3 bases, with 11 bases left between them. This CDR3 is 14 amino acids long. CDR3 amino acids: CASSPTGTDTEAFF. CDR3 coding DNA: TGTGCCAGCTCACCCACGGGGACGGACACTGAAGCTTTCTTT. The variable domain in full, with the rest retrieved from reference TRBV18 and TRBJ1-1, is NAGVMQNPRHLVRRRGQEARLRCSPMKGHSHVYWYRQLPEEGLKFMVYLQKENIIDESGMPKERFSAEFPKEGPSILRIQQVVRGDSAAYFCASSPTGTDTEAFFGQGTRLTVV.

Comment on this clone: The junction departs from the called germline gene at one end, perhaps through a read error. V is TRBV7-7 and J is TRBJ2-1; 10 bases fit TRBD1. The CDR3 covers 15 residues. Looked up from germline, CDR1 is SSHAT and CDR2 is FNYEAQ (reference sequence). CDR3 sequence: CASSPGQGLVDEQFF. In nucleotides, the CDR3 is TGTGCTAGCAGCCCGGGACAGGGGTTAGTCGATGAGCAGTTCTTC.

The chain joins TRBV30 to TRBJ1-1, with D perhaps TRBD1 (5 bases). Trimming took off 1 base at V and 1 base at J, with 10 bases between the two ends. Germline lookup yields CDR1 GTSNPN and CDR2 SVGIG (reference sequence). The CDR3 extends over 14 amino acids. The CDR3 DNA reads TGTGCCTGGAGTGGGGACGGACAGAACACTGAAGCTTTCTTT. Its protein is CAWSGDGQNTEAFF.

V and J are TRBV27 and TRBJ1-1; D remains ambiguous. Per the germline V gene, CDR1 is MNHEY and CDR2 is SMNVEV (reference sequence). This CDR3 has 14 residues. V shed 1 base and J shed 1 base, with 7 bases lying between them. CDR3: CASSLYKGNTEAFF. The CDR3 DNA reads TGTGCCAGCAGTTTATATAAAGGGAACACTGAAGCTTTCTTT.